The rows below give T cell receptor beta chains drawn from one sample of a study of CD8 T cells in Susac syndrome. MiXCR, run by TCRdb on the immunoSEQ multiplex PCR reads, gives a single entry per CDR3 protein. The sample consists of about 200,000 distinct CDR3 sequences, about 95% of them appearing once. The sequenced material came from CD4+ T cells from PBMCs. Receptor source: a human donor with multiple sclerosis. Each CDR3 is given without its conserved first and last residue. The order of the fields is V gene, CDR3 protein.

TRBV18 | ASSRRSIDTEAF
TRBV4-2 | ASSQQTSGNAPYEQY
TRBV24-1 | ATSAPPGLAGVGSSYNEQF
TRBV6-5 | ASSYSRQYNEQF
TRBV24-1 | ATSDRRDADTQY
TRBV2 | ASTRGHNSPLH
TRBV24-1 | ATSAAGRDNEQF
TRBV13 | ASSLLRQNSYEQY
TRBV20-1 | SARSVREGLGEQF
TRBV27 | ASSLTGGGNQPQH
TRBV7-2 | ASSFGTLTLEQY
TRBV9 | ASSVISDYGYT
TRBV29-1 | SGGNTGELF
TRBV20-1 | SAREVFSGYT
TRBV9 | ASSVGGQANEQY
TRBV24-1 | ATSDPKRVTGELF
TRBV23-1 | ANSRETQY
TRBV12-3/TRBV12-4 | ASSYPAGPPGDTQY
TRBV5-1 | ASRRGQGSYEQY
TRBV24-1 | ATSDSWYTQY
TRBV29-1 | SVERDPTDTQY
TRBV7-9 | ASSLGTGRMNNQPQH
TRBV20-1 | SASGQGAYEQY
TRBV19 | ASRDYSNEQF
TRBV15 | ATSREGAGVPDTQY
TRBV5-4 | ASSLDSSTYEQY
TRBV20-1 | SARALARMNTEAF
TRBV18 | ASSLRDRSSYEQY